Listed below are T cell receptor beta chains from one sample, sequenced in a study of T cell therapy after organ transplantation. Generated by immunoSEQ multiplex PCR, the TCRdb table keeps only in-frame clones and is missing some. The repertoire holds 20,000 or so clones, with 81% as singletons. Their antigens are not known. Material: CD8+ T cells from blood, obtained after autologous CMV-specific T cell therapy. All receptors derive from a human patient who had received a solid organ transplant and had CMV disease. The graft donor may be the source of some T cells. Each CDR3 is given with its conserved first and last residue. A row's size may be missing; if present it is once, few, many or a size class.

size: NA; J: TRBJ1-1; V: TRBV28; CDR3: CASSLLTGRTEAFF
size: NA; J: TRBJ2-1; V: TRBV7-9; CDR3: CASSHVAGGSEQFF
size: NA; J: TRBJ1-5; V: TRBV6-5; CDR3: CASSSGEIQPQHF
size: NA; J: TRBJ2-6; V: TRBV7-9; CDR3: CASSLAGISGANVLTF
size: NA; J: TRBJ2-7; V: TRBV4-2; CDR3: CASSQNPSEDPASYEQYF
size: NA; J: TRBJ2-7; V: TRBV15; CDR3: CATSIYSPSYEQYF
size: NA; J: TRBJ2-1; V: TRBV6-7; CDR3: CASSPVVVKREGNNEQFF
size: NA; J: TRBJ1-3; V: TRBV27; CDR3: CASRTGNTIYF
size: NA; J: TRBJ2-5; V: TRBV6-6; CDR3: CASKARVTGTQYF
size: NA; J: TRBJ1-1; V: TRBV27; CDR3: CASSLPGPRTGAVEAFF
size: few; J: TRBJ1-3; V: TRBV14; CDR3: CASSPSSGNTIYF
size: NA; J: TRBJ2-1; V: TRBV6-4; CDR3: CASSDSNSQGQFF
size: few; J: TRBJ2-7; V: TRBV23-1; CDR3: CASSQSGYEQYF
size: NA; J: TRBJ1-2; V: TRBV5-1; CDR3: CASSSTGGNYGYTF
size: NA; J: TRBJ1-2; V: TRBV7-2; CDR3: CASSLRDRNYGYTF
size: NA; J: TRBJ1-2; V: TRBV4-3; CDR3: CASSLDGSARSYGYTF
size: NA; J: TRBJ1-6; V: TRBV7-3; CDR3: CASSLGTYGSPLHF
size: few; J: TRBJ1-5; V: TRBV2; CDR3: CASTGEDYQPQHF
size: NA; J: TRBJ1-2; V: TRBV11-2; CDR3: CASSPVDRGHGYTF
size: NA; J: TRBJ1-1; V: TRBV5-1; CDR3: CASSLVREEAFF
size: once; J: TRBJ2-4; V: TRBV29-1; CDR3: CSVGRGNIQYF
size: NA; J: TRBJ2-3; V: TRBV7-2; CDR3: CASSLFAGGPGTDTQYF
size: NA; J: TRBJ1-1; V: TRBV6-6; CDR3: CASSYSKGGNTEAFF
size: NA; J: TRBJ2-1; V: TRBV10-1; CDR3: CASTPGLADYNEQFF
size: NA; J: TRBJ2-2; V: TRBV9; CDR3: CASSPPTGELFF
size: NA; J: TRBJ2-4; V: TRBV4-1; CDR3: CASSDRVLANIQYF
size: NA; J: TRBJ2-3; V: TRBV5-1; CDR3: CASTLEGPGGTDTQYF
size: NA; J: TRBJ1-2; V: TRBV6-5; CDR3: CASSRAENYGYTF
size: NA; J: TRBJ1-1; V: TRBV27; CDR3: CASRSPGAVEAFF